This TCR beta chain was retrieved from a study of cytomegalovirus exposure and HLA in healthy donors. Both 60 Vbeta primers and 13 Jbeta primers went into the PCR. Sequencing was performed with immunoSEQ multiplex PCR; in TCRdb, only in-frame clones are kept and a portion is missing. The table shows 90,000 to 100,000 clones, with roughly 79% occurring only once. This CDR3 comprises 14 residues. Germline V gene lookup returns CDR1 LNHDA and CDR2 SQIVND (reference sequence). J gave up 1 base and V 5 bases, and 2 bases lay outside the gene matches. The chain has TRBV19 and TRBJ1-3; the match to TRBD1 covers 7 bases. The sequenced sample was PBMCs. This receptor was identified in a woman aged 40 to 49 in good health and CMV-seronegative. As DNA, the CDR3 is TGTGCCAGTAGTCTGGACAGGTCTGGAAACACCATATATTTT. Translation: CASSLDRSGNTIYF.